A single sample is the source of the 10 T cell receptor beta chains below, sequenced in a study of graft-versus-host responses after intestinal transplantation. Using immunoSEQ multiplex PCR, the repertoire was profiled, and TCRdb retains in-frame clones only, with some absent. The repertoire holds about 78,000 clones, with roughly 87% as singletons. Their target antigens are unknown. The sequencing used unstimulated CD8+ T cells sorted from spleen or lymph node cells, collected before transplant. The receptors originated from a human donor who was the organ donor for an intestinal transplant.

The V call is TRBV5-1, the J call TRBJ1-1, with 9 positions matching TRBD1. The CDR3 is made up of 16 amino acids. Trimming at V came to 4 bases and at J to 0 bases, leaving 7 bases not matched to a gene. Germline V gene data show CDR1 as SGHRS and CDR2 as YFSETQ. DNA of the CDR3: TGCGCCAGCAGCGATCCTGACAGGGGGATGAACACTGAAGCTTTCTTT. This translates into CASSDPDRGMNTEAFF.

As DNA, the CDR3 is TGCGCCAGCAGCTTTGGGGATTCCTTCGGGGGTTGGTCAGATACGCAGTATTTT. It codes for CASSFGDSFGGWSDTQYF. V gene TRBV5-1 combines with J gene TRBJ2-3; weak D call: TRBD2 (6 bases). The CDR3 extends over 18 amino acids. Germline V gives CDR1 SGHRS, CDR2 YFSETQ. The germline V and J ends were trimmed by 2 bases and 4 bases, with 23 bases remaining between them.

The V and J genes are TRBV9 and TRBJ2-3; the D gene is possibly TRBD1 (6 bases). Trimming removed 0 bases at V and 2 bases at J, with 10 bases between. The CDR3 runs 15 residues. In germline, CDR1 is SGDLS, CDR2 YYNGEE. The CDR3, as DNA: TGTGCCAGCAGCGTAGCGGGACACCTCACAGATACGCAGTATTTT. As protein: CASSVAGHLTDTQYF.

The rearrangement links TRBV19 to TRBJ2-1, with D possibly being TRBD2 (6 bases). Trimming shortened V by 4 bases and J by 2 bases, and 12 bases separated the two germline ends. CDR1 is LNHDA, CDR2 SQIVND, per germline (reference sequence). CDR3 size: 15 residues. This CDR3 is CASSTTSFPYNEQFF. CDR3 coding DNA: TGTGCCAGTAGTACGACTAGTTTCCCCTACAATGAGCAGTTCTTC.

The chain carries TRBV6-5 and TRBJ1-6, with D hard to call. The ends were cut back, 5 bases at V and 5 bases at J, with 10 bases in the middle. Germline CDR1 reads MNHEY; CDR2 reads SVGAGI. The CDR3 length is 14 residues. The CDR3: CASSGGQDNSPLHF. CDR3 DNA sequence: TGTGCCAGCAGTGGAGGGCAGGATAATTCACCCCTCCACTTT.

The chain recombines TRBV6-1 with TRBJ2-7, with D perhaps matching TRBD2 (6 bases). V was pared by 6 bases and J by 2 bases, with 14 bases between. The germline V gene encodes CDR1 MNHNS and CDR2 SASEGT. CDR3 length: 14 residues. The CDR3: CASSPTGTPYEQYF. The CDR3, as DNA: TGTGCCAGCAGCCCGACTGGGACTCCCTACGAGCAGTACTTC.

The chain combines TRBV6-4 with TRBJ2-7; no definite D call. Trimming removed 4 bases from V and 6 bases from J, with 16 bases in between. CDR1 and CDR2 from the germline V gene are MRHNA and SNTAGT. The CDR3 sequence is 14 residues long. The CDR3 coding sequence is TGTGCCAGCAGTGCAAGGGCTGATTGGGGCGAGCAGTACTTC. Translated, it gives CASSARADWGEQYF.

Only one count was recorded for this clone. The rearrangement joins TRBV29-1 to TRBJ2-7, with D perhaps matching TRBD1 or TRBD2 (6 bases each). V was cut by 4 bases and J by 4 bases, with 17 bases left in between. Germline assignment: CDR1 SQVTM and CDR2 ANQGSEA. The CDR3 has 14 residues. Here the CDR3 reads CSVGEQGRSYEQYF. The CDR3, as DNA: TGCAGCGTTGGTGAGCAGGGGAGGTCATACGAGCAGTACTTC.

V usage is TRBV29-1 and J usage is TRBJ2-1, with 12 bases that match TRBD2. The germline CDR1 and CDR2 sequences are SQVTM and ANQGSEA. The CDR3 runs to 14 residues. V shed 4 bases and J 8 bases; nucleotides not matched to a gene: 6. CDR3 region: CSVVLAGGPDEQFF. CDR3 DNA: TGCAGCGTTGTTCTAGCGGGGGGGCCCGATGAGCAGTTCTTC.

V is TRBV4-1 and J is TRBJ2-2; D might be TRBD2 (6 bases). In germline, CDR1 is MGHRA, CDR2 YSYEKL. The V end lost 2 bases, the J end lost 6 bases, and 10 bases lay between the germline ends. There are 14 residues in the CDR3. CDR3 DNA: TGCGCCAGCAGCCAACTATGGGGGGCCGGGGAGCTGTTTTTT. Translated, it gives CASSQLWGAGELFF.